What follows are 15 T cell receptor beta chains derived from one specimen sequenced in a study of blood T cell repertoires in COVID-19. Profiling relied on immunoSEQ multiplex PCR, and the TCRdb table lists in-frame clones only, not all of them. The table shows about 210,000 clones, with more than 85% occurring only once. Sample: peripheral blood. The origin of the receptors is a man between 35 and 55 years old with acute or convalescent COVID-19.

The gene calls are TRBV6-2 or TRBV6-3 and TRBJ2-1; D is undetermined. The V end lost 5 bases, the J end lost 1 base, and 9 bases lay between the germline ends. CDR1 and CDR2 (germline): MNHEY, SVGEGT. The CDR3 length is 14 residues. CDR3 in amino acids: CASSTRVSYNEQFF. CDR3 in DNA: TGTGCCAGCAGTACCCGGGTATCCTACAATGAGCAGTTCTTC.

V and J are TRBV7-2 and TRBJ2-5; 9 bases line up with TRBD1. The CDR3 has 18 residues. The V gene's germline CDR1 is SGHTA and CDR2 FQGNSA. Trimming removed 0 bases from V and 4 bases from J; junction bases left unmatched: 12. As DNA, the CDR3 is TGTGCCAGCAGCTTAGCACCCGGGACAGGGTTGGAATTAGAGACCCAGTACTTC. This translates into CASSLAPGTGLELETQYF.

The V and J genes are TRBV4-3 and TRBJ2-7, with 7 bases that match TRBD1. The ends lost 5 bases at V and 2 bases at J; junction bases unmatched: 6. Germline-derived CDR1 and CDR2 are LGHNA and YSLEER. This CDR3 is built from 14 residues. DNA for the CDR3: TGCGCCAGCAGCTATACAGGGGCCACCTACGAGCAGTACTTC. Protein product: CASSYTGATYEQYF.

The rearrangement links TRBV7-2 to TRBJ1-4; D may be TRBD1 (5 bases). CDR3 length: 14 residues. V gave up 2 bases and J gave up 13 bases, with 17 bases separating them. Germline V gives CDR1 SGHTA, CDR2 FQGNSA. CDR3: CASSLMLGGVGLFF. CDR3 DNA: TGTGCCAGCAGCTTAATGTTGGGGGGGGTTGGACTGTTTTTT.

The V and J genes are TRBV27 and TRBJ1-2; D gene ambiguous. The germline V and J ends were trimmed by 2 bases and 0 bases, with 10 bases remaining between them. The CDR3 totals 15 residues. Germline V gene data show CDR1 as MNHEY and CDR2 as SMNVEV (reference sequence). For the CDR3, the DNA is TGTGCCAGCAGTTTAGCGGCGGTGCCTAACTATGGCTACACCTTC. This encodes CASSLAAVPNYGYTF.

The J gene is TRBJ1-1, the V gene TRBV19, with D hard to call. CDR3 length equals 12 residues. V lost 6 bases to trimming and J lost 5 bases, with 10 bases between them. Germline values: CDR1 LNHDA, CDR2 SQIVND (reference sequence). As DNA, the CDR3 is TGTGCCAGTAGGGCGGGGATGACTGAAGCTTTCTTT. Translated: CASRAGMTEAFF.

The CDR3 spells CASTDRVMNTEAFF. The CDR3, as DNA: TGTGCCAGCACCGACAGGGTCATGAACACTGAAGCTTTCTTT. The gene calls are TRBV9 and TRBJ1-1, with TRBD1 matching 7 bases. Germline CDR1 SGDLS, CDR2 YYNGEE. V lost 6 bases, J lost 0 bases, and 5 bases stayed unmatched. CDR3 length equals 14 residues.

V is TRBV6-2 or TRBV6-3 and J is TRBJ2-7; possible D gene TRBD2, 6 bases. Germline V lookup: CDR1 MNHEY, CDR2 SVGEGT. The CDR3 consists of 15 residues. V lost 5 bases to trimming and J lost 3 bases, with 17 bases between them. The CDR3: CASSPNWGDLYEQYF. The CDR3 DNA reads TGTGCCAGCAGTCCAAATTGGGGGGATCTCTACGAGCAGTACTTC.

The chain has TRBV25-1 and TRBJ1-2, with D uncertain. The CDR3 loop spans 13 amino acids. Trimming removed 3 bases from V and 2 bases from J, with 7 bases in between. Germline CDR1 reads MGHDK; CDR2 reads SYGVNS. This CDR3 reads CASSDPGNYGYTF. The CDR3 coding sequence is TGTGCCAGCAGTGATCCAGGAAACTATGGCTACACCTTC.

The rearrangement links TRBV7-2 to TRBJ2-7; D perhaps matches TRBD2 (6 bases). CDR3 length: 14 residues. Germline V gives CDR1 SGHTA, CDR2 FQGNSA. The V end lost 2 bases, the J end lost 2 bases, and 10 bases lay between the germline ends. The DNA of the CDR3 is TGTGCCAGCAGCTTAATCGGCGGGACCTACGAGCAGTACTTC. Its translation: CASSLIGGTYEQYF.

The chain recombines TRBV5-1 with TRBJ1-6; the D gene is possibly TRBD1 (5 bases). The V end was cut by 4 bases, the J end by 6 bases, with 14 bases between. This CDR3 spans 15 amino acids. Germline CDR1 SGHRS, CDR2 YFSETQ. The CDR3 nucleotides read TGCGCCAGCAGCCCCGGGGGGGGGAGTAATTCACCCCTCCACTTT. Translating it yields CASSPGGGSNSPLHF.

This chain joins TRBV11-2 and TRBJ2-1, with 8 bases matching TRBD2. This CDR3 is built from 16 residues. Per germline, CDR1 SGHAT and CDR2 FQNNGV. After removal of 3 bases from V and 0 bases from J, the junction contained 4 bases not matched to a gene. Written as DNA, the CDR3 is TGTGCCAGCAGCTTCACTAGCGGATCCTCCTACAATGAGCAGTTCTTC. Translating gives CASSFTSGSSYNEQFF.

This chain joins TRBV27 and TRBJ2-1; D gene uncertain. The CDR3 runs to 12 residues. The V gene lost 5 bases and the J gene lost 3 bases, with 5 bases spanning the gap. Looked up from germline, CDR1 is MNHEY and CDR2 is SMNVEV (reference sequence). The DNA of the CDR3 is TGTGCCAGCAGTACCAGCTACAATGAGCAGTTCTTC. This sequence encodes CASSTSYNEQFF.

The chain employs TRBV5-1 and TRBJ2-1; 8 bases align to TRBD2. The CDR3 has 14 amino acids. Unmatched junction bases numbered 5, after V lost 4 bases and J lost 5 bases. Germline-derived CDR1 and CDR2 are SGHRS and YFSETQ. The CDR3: CASSDTSGNNEQFF. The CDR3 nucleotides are TGCGCCAGCAGCGACACTAGCGGCAACAATGAGCAGTTCTTC.

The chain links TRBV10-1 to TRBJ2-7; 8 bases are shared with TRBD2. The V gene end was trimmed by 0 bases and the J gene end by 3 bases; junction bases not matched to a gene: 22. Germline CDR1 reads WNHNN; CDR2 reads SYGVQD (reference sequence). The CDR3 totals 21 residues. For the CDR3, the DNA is TGCGCCAGCAGTGAGTCTAGGGTTCAAGCGGGAGTTATTATCTTGGACTACGAGCAGTACTTC. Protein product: CASSESRVQAGVIILDYEQYF.